The 15 T cell receptor beta chains below come from one sample, sequenced in a study of blood T cell repertoires in COVID-19. Assay used: immunoSEQ multiplex PCR; TCRdb lists only in-frame clones, some missing. The sample contains about 200,000 clones, roughly 90% of which appear only once. Sequenced: peripheral blood. These receptors were obtained from a man in his forties or fifties with acute or convalescent COVID-19.

The rearrangement joins TRBV11-2 to TRBJ1-2; 7 bases are shared with TRBD1. Germline V gives CDR1 SGHAT, CDR2 FQNNGV. The CDR3 covers 14 residues. V lost 3 bases and J lost 7; bases outside the gene matches: 8. This CDR3 reads CASSFNQGVSGYTF. As DNA, the CDR3 is TGTGCCAGCAGCTTTAACCAGGGGGTCTCTGGCTACACCTTC.

The chain uses TRBV7-9 and TRBJ2-1; TRBD1 aligns across 10 bases. In germline, CDR1 is SEHNR, CDR2 FQNEAQ (reference sequence). The J segment lost 8 bases and the V segment lost 5 bases, leaving 9 bases of the junction unmatched. The CDR3 is 15 amino acids. DNA for the CDR3: TGTGCCAGCAGCCCGCCGGGACAGGGGTTGGATGAGCAGTTCTTC. Encoded protein: CASSPPGQGLDEQFF.

About this clone: The sample contains more than one DNA sequence encoding this CDR3. The chain joins TRBV19 to TRBJ1-4; 8 bases map to TRBD1. V was clipped by 1 base and J by 7 bases; unmatched bases: 2. The CDR3 loop spans 14 amino acids. Germline V gene lookup returns CDR1 LNHDA and CDR2 SQIVND (reference sequence). The CDR3 region has the DNA TGTGCCAGTAGTATAGGACAGGGGACTGAAAAACTGTTTTTT. Translation: CASSIGQGTEKLFF.

The chain uses TRBV3-1 (or the pseudogene TRBV3-2) and TRBJ1-5; D is uncertain. CDR1 is LGHDT, CDR2 YNNKEL, per germline (reference sequence). V was clipped by 6 bases and J by 0 bases, with 9 bases between them. This CDR3 is 14 amino acids long. The DNA for the CDR3 is TGTGCCAGCAGTAGGGAGCATAGCAATCAGCCCCAGCATTTT. Protein sequence: CASSREHSNQPQHF.

This chain connects TRBV27 to TRBJ2-1, with 11 bases aligning to TRBD2. The J segment lost 10 bases and the V segment lost 4 bases, leaving 9 bases of the junction unmatched. CDR1 and CDR2 (germline): MNHEY, SMNVEV (reference sequence). The CDR3 has 15 amino acids. The CDR3 DNA reads TGTGCCAGCAGTTCCTCGACTAGCGGGACAAAGGAGCAGTTCTTC. Residues: CASSSSTSGTKEQFF.

The chain combines TRBV10-3 with TRBJ1-2, with a tentative D call TRBD1 (5 bases). From germline, CDR1 is ENHRY and CDR2 SYGVKD. V was shortened by 4 bases and J by 0 bases, with 9 bases between the two germline ends. The CDR3 sequence is 14 residues long. DNA of the CDR3: TGTGCCATCAGTGGGACACCAGCTAACTATGGCTACACCTTC. It is translated as CAISGTPANYGYTF.

The chain has TRBV14 and TRBJ2-2; 7 nucleotides align to TRBD1. The CDR3 is 16 residues long. CDR1 and CDR2 (germline): SGHDN, FVKESK. The trim removed 4 bases at V and 0 bases at J, leaving 5 bases unmatched. The CDR3 spells CASSPRTGSNTGELFF. The CDR3 DNA reads as TGTGCCAGCAGCCCTCGGACAGGTTCGAACACCGGGGAGCTGTTTTTT. Complete variable domain (other parts from reference TRBV14 and TRBJ2-2): EAGVTQFPSHSVIEKGQTVTLRCDPISGHDNLYWYRRVMGKEIKFLLHFVKESKQDESGMPNNRFLAERTGGTYSTLKVQPAELEDSGVYFCASSPRTGSNTGELFFGEGSRLTVL.

This chain joins TRBV5-1 and TRBJ2-6; 11 nucleotides agree with TRBD1. CDR1 and CDR2 from the germline V gene are SGHRS and YFSETQ. After removal of 7 bases from V and 2 bases from J, the junction contained 8 bases not matched to a gene. This CDR3 comprises 17 residues. CDR3 loop: CASAEGQGAPGANVLTF. The CDR3 region has the DNA TGCGCCAGCGCGGAAGGACAGGGGGCTCCTGGGGCCAACGTCCTGACTTTC.

V usage is TRBV19 and J usage is TRBJ2-2; 10 nucleotides line up with TRBD2. With 4 bases clipped from V and 3 bases from J, the junction kept 8 bases outside the gene matches. The CDR3 is 17 amino acids. The germline V gene encodes CDR1 LNHDA and CDR2 SQIVND (reference sequence). CDR3 sequence: CASSTPRTSGYTGELFF. The DNA for the CDR3 is TGTGCCAGTAGTACTCCTCGGACTAGCGGATACACCGGGGAGCTGTTTTTT.

DNA for the CDR3: TGTGCCAGCTCCTCCGGGGGGATCGTCACAGATACGCAGTATTTT. It encodes CASSSGGIVTDTQYF. The chain joins TRBV18 to TRBJ2-3, with 7 bases fitting TRBD2. With 6 bases clipped from V and 2 bases from J, the junction kept 8 bases outside the gene matches. This CDR3 region has 15 residues. Germline CDR1 is KGHSH and CDR2 is LQKENI.

This chain uses TRBV7-3 with TRBJ1-1; D possibly corresponds to TRBD1 (5 bases). Germline V gene sequence: CDR1 SGHTA, CDR2 FQGTGA. V was shortened by 5 bases and J by 4 bases, with 11 bases between the two germline ends. The CDR3 extends over 13 amino acids. In nucleotides, the CDR3 is TGTGCCAGCAGCCCCGGAAGGGGCACTGAAGCTTTCTTT. It codes for CASSPGRGTEAFF.

V and J are TRBV7-6 and TRBJ2-5; TRBD2 agrees at 11 bases. Per germline, CDR1 SGHVS and CDR2 FNYEAQ. Germline trimming cut 7 bases from V and 2 bases from J; bases unmatched to any gene: 6. The CDR3 covers 15 residues. CDR3 sequence (DNA): TGTGCCAGCACCAATAGCGGGAGGGGGCAAGAGACCCAGTACTTC. It is translated as CASTNSGRGQETQYF.

V gene TRBV18 combines with J gene TRBJ2-7; 8 nucleotides align to TRBD1. The germline CDR1 and CDR2 sequences are KGHSH and LQKENI. The CDR3 consists of 16 residues. V was clipped by 3 bases and J by 7 bases; unmatched bases: 14. For the CDR3, the DNA is TGTGCCAGCTCACCCTCCCCCCTTACAGGGGGTGGGGAGCAGTACGTC. The encoded protein is CASSPSPLTGGGEQYV.

This chain connects TRBV5-4 to TRBJ1-2; tentative D call: TRBD1 (5 bases). The CDR3 runs to 15 residues. V lost 4 bases to trimming and J lost 0 bases, with 13 bases between them. Looked up from germline, CDR1 is SGHNT and CDR2 is YYREEE (reference sequence). CDR3 in DNA: TGTGCCAGCAGCCGGGCCGGGGGATCTAACTATGGCTACACCTTC. Translated: CASSRAGGSNYGYTF.

DNA for the CDR3: TGTGCCAGCAGCGCATCCACTAGAGACCATAGCACAGATACGCAGTATTTT. Residues: CASSASTRDHSTDTQYF. V gene TRBV9 combines with J gene TRBJ2-3; a weak D match, TRBD2 (5 bases). The germline CDR1 and CDR2 sequences are SGDLS and YYNGEE. This CDR3 region has 17 residues. V was clipped by 3 bases and J by 0 bases, with 17 bases between them.